The 29 T cell receptor beta chains in this list originate from one sample, sequenced in a study of blood T cell repertoires in COVID-19 (dated by TCRdb to between 2020 and 2021). Libraries came from the immunoSEQ multiplex PCR assay. As stored in TCRdb, this immuneACCESS dataset retains in-frame rearrangements with V and J assigned. A fraction of the clones does not appear; measured against another copy, unresolved V genes explain less than half of the discrepancy, and the remainder lacks a known reason. The sample table records some 110,000 clones; 86% of these occur just once. About 5.4% of the sample rests with the top ten. The specimen was peripheral blood. The receptors were gathered from a human donor in a cohort sampled during active COVID-19.

This chain links TRBV25-1 with TRBJ2-5; D possibly corresponds to TRBD2 (5 bases). The V gene's germline CDR1 is MGHDK and CDR2 SYGVNS. V lost 4 bases, J lost 2 bases, and 11 bases lay in between. The CDR3 sequence is 14 residues long. CDR3 coding DNA: TGTGCCAGCAGTGGTGGAGGTCGTCAAGAGACCCAGTACTTC. This encodes CASSGGGRQETQYF.

CDR3 sequence reads: CASSRVSGAREDTDTQYF. The CDR3 bases are TGTGCCAGCAGCCGAGTTTCAGGCGCTCGGGAGGACACAGATACGCAGTATTTT. J is TRBJ2-3 and V is TRBV11-2, with 7 bases fitting TRBD2. CDR3 length equals 18 residues. Trimming cost V 5 bases and J 2 bases; bases outside gene matches: 16. Germline V CDR1 and CDR2: SGHAT, FQNNGV.

The sample holds a few counts of this clone. As DNA, the CDR3 is TGTGCCAGCAGTTACATCAACTACGAGCAGTACTTC. It codes for CASSYINYEQYF. The chain is built from TRBV6-2 or TRBV6-3 and TRBJ2-7; D remains ambiguous. Germline lookup yields CDR1 MNHEY and CDR2 SVGEGT. Deletions cut 2 bases from V and 3 bases from J, with 5 bases between. The CDR3 loop spans 12 amino acids.

The CDR3 sequence: CASSLEGGSVTEAFF. CDR3 coding DNA: TGCGCCAGCAGCTTGGAAGGAGGCTCTGTGACTGAAGCTTTCTTT. This chain connects TRBV5-1 to TRBJ1-1; unclear D gene. CDR3 length equals 15 residues. Trimming took 0 bases from V and 5 from J, leaving 14 bases between them. From germline, CDR1 is SGHRS and CDR2 YFSETQ.

The chain links TRBV9 to TRBJ1-2; D ambiguous. The length of the CDR3 is 15 residues. Germline values: CDR1 SGDLS, CDR2 YYNGEE. The germline V and J ends were trimmed by 7 bases and 4 bases, with 20 bases remaining between them. CDR3 nucleotide sequence: TGTGCCAGCGCTCCACCTAGTTTGGGTTTCTATGGCTACACCTTC. This gives the protein CASAPPSLGFYGYTF. Full variable domain (outside the CDR3, taken from reference TRBV9 and TRBJ1-2): DSGVTQTPKHLITATGQRVTLRCSPRSGDLSVYWYQQSLDQGLQFLIQYYNGEERAKGNILERFSAQQFPDLHSELNLSSLELGDSALYFCASAPPSLGFYGYTFGSGTRLTVV.

The J gene is TRBJ2-1, the V gene TRBV5-1; weak D call: TRBD1 (5 bases). The CDR3 spans 18 residues. Germline V gene sequence: CDR1 SGHRS, CDR2 YFSETQ. With 4 bases removed from V and 6 bases from J, the gap between germline ends came to 26 bases. CDR3: CASSGVYSRPIQGNEQFF. Here the CDR3 DNA reads TGCGCCAGCAGCGGGGTTTACTCGCGCCCTATTCAGGGCAATGAGCAGTTCTTC. Looking up the rest from reference TRBV5-1 and TRBJ2-1 gives the full variable domain: KAGVTQTPRYLIKTRGQQVTLSCSPISGHRSVSWYQQTPGQGLQFLFEYFSETQRNKGNFPGRFSGRQFSNSRSEMNVSTLELGDSALYLCASSGVYSRPIQGNEQFFGPGTRLTVL.

The chain combines TRBV6-5 with TRBJ2-5; D is possibly TRBD2 (7 bases). Trimming cost V 7 bases and J 5 bases, with 17 bases left between them. The CDR3 is made up of 14 amino acids. The germline CDR1 and CDR2 sequences are MNHEY and SVGAGI. The CDR3 DNA is TGTGCCAGCACAAGGGGGGGGGCGGGCGAGACCCAGTACTTC. Translated: CASTRGGAGETQYF.

The chain links TRBV7-9 to TRBJ2-4; D unclear. CDR1 SEHNR and CDR2 FQNEAQ come from the germline V gene (reference sequence). The CDR3 covers 15 residues. Trimming removed 5 bases from V and 4 bases from J, with 15 bases in between. The CDR3 spells CASSLGDTVKNIQYF. In nucleotides, the CDR3 is TGTGCCAGCAGCCTGGGCGACACGGTTAAAAACATTCAGTACTTC.

The rearrangement joins TRBV2 to TRBJ2-1; D gene unclear. V was clipped by 3 bases and J by 0 bases, with 9 bases between them. Germline CDR1 is SNHLY and CDR2 is FYNNEI. The CDR3 covers 15 residues. DNA of the CDR3: TGTGCCAGCAGTGACTTAGATCCCTCCTACAATGAGCAGTTCTTC. This encodes CASSDLDPSYNEQFF.

The rearrangement links TRBV10-1 to TRBJ2-3, with 12 bases matching TRBD2. CDR3 length equals 22 residues. The trim removed 4 bases at V and 4 bases at J, leaving 24 bases unmatched. The V gene's germline CDR1 is WNHNN and CDR2 SYGVQD (reference sequence). The CDR3 DNA reads as TGCGCCAGCAGTGTTGGAGGGTTGGTAAAGACTAGCGGGAGAAGGCGCCCAGATACGCAGTATTTT. Its protein product is CASSVGGLVKTSGRRRPDTQYF.

The J gene is TRBJ1-5, the V gene TRBV27; unclear D gene. This CDR3 comprises 15 residues. Germline values: CDR1 MNHEY, CDR2 SMNVEV (reference sequence). Trimming left V 0 bases short and J 4 bases short, with 10 bases between. The CDR3 loop is CASSLSTTGNQPQHF. CDR3 nucleotide sequence: TGTGCCAGCAGTTTATCCACGACTGGGAATCAGCCCCAGCATTTT.

The V and J genes are TRBV12-3 or TRBV12-4 and TRBJ2-7, with D uncertain. V shed 5 bases and J shed 6 bases, with 8 bases lying between them. The CDR3 runs to 11 residues. CDR3 bases: TGTGCCAGCAGTCGCTACGCCGAGCAGTACTTC. Translating it yields CASSRYAEQYF.

V and J are TRBV18 and TRBJ2-7; 8 positions agree with TRBD2. The CDR3 is 11 residues long. Trimming cost V 10 bases and J 5 bases; bases outside gene matches: 4. CDR1 and CDR2 from the germline V gene are KGHSH and LQKENI. This chain's CDR3 is CATRGGDEQYF. CDR3 DNA sequence: TGTGCCACCCGGGGGGGTGACGAGCAGTACTTC. Looking up the rest from reference TRBV18 and TRBJ2-7 gives the full variable domain: NAGVMQNPRHLVRRRGQEARLRCSPMKGHSHVYWYRQLPEEGLKFMVYLQKENIIDESGMPKERFSAEFPKEGPSILRIQQVVRGDSAAYFCATRGGDEQYFGPGTRLTVT.

The chain uses TRBV12-5 and TRBJ2-5; no clear D gene. The CDR3 sequence is 17 residues long. Germline CDR1 is LGHNT and CDR2 is FRNRAP. The V and J ends lost 2 bases and 0 bases respectively, with 16 bases between them. The CDR3: CASGLSPIAQYQETQYF. The CDR3 DNA reads TGTGCTAGTGGTTTGTCGCCGATAGCTCAGTACCAAGAGACCCAGTACTTC.

This chain uses TRBV6-1 with TRBJ2-1; 7 bases line up with TRBD2. This CDR3 has 15 residues. V gave up 2 bases and J gave up 6 bases; unmatched junction bases: 7. CDR1 MNHNS and CDR2 SASEGT come from the germline V gene. CDR3: CASSEWGRAPNEQFF. Written as DNA, the CDR3 is TGTGCCAGCAGTGAATGGGGGAGGGCCCCCAATGAGCAGTTCTTC.

The V and J genes are TRBV11-2 and TRBJ2-3; D remains ambiguous. Germline CDR1 and CDR2: SGHAT and FQNNGV. The CDR3 runs 15 residues. V was trimmed by 5 bases and J by 0 bases, leaving 12 bases between them. The CDR3 region is CASSPSYGSTDTQYF. The CDR3 region has the DNA TGTGCCAGCAGCCCTAGTTACGGTAGCACAGATACGCAGTATTTT.

The chain is built from TRBV11-1 and TRBJ2-5, with a tentative D call TRBD1 (5 bases). Germline lookup yields CDR1 SGHAT and CDR2 FQDESV (reference sequence). CDR3 size: 12 residues. V lost 7 bases and J lost 5, with 11 bases in between. The CDR3 nucleotides read TGTGCCAGCACCCTGGGGCGGGAGACCCAGTACTTC. The encoded protein is CASTLGRETQYF.

This clone came up a few times. The chain links TRBV20-1 to TRBJ2-1; D is possibly TRBD2 (6 bases). This CDR3 has 13 amino acids. V lost 6 bases to trimming and J lost 8 bases, with 17 bases between them. Germline V gene sequence: CDR1 DFQATT, CDR2 SNEGSKA (reference sequence). CDR3 coding DNA: TGCAGTGCGAGTCCCCAGGGACTCGATGAGCAGTTCTTC. This gives the protein CSASPQGLDEQFF.

This clone appeared once. The rearrangement uses TRBV7-7 and TRBJ2-2, with 7 bases aligning to TRBD1. This CDR3 contains 15 residues. Germline V CDR1 and CDR2: SSHAT, FNYEAQ (reference sequence). The V segment lost 5 bases and the J segment 2 bases; nucleotides outside the gene matches: 5. The CDR3 here is CASSRQGPNTGELFF. CDR3 sequence (DNA): TGTGCCAGCAGCCGACAGGGACCTAACACCGGGGAGCTGTTTTTT.

The chain recombines TRBV6-1 with TRBJ1-2; 7 nucleotides line up with TRBD1. The CDR3 contains 16 residues. V trimming: 3 bases; J trimming: 1 base; junction bases outside the gene matches: 8. The germline gives CDR1 MNHNS, CDR2 SASEGT. CDR3 in amino acids: CASSEKDRLLNYGYTF. In nucleotides, the CDR3 is TGTGCCAGCAGTGAGAAGGACAGGCTACTTAACTATGGCTACACCTTC.

This clone appeared once. CDR3 sequence: CASGGDLLSGNTIYF. Written as DNA, the CDR3 is TGTGCCAGCGGAGGAGACTTACTCTCTGGAAACACCATATATTTT. V and J are TRBV2 and TRBJ1-3; D remains ambiguous. Trimming pared 8 bases from V and 0 bases from J, leaving 14 bases between. The CDR3 consists of 15 residues. CDR1 SNHLY and CDR2 FYNNEI come from the germline V gene.

J is TRBJ1-5 and V is TRBV7-2; possible D gene TRBD1, 5 bases. This CDR3 comprises 14 residues. Germline lookup yields CDR1 SGHTA and CDR2 FQGNSA. Trimming shortened V by 5 bases and J by 9 bases, and 17 bases separated the two germline ends. CDR3 loop: CASSLRTGDRPQHF. CDR3 DNA: TGTGCCAGCAGCCTACGGACGGGGGATCGGCCCCAGCATTTT.

The gene calls are TRBV5-1 and TRBJ2-1; 10 nucleotides align to TRBD2. Germline CDR1 is SGHRS and CDR2 is YFSETQ. Germline trimming cut 0 bases from V and 4 bases from J; bases unmatched to any gene: 4. The CDR3 sequence is 16 residues long. CDR3 in amino acids: CASSLVLAGVYNEQFF. In DNA, the CDR3 is TGCGCCAGCAGCTTGGTGCTAGCGGGGGTATACAATGAGCAGTTCTTC. Full variable domain (remainder filled in from reference TRBV5-1 and TRBJ2-1): KAGVTQTPRYLIKTRGQQVTLSCSPISGHRSVSWYQQTPGQGLQFLFEYFSETQRNKGNFPGRFSGRQFSNSRSEMNVSTLELGDSALYLCASSLVLAGVYNEQFFGPGTRLTVL.

The chain recombines TRBV11-2 with TRBJ2-7; TRBD2 aligns across 8 bases. CDR1 is SGHAT, CDR2 FQNNGV, per germline. The V and J ends lost 6 bases and 4 bases, in that order; junction bases with no gene match: 17. There are 17 residues in the CDR3. The CDR3 DNA follows: TGTGCCAGCAGGCAGAGCCCCTCTCGCGGGAGGTCGTACGAGCAGTACTTC. This encodes CASRQSPSRGRSYEQYF. Complete variable domain (other parts from reference TRBV11-2 and TRBJ2-7): EAGVAQSPRYKIIEKRQSVAFWCNPISGHATLYWYQQILGQGPKLLIQFQNNGVVDDSQLPKDRFSAERLKGVDSTLKIQPAKLEDSAVYLCASRQSPSRGRSYEQYFGPGTRLTVT.

This clone has a count of ten or more. The chain couples TRBV19 to TRBJ2-1, with TRBD2 matching over 12 bases. This CDR3 is 15 amino acids long. V shed 4 bases and J 2 bases; nucleotides not matched to a gene: 0. The germline V gene encodes CDR1 LNHDA and CDR2 SQIVND (reference sequence). CDR3 coding DNA: TGTGCCAGTAGTAGGACTAGCGGGGCCTACAATGAGCAGTTCTTC. Amino acid sequence: CASSRTSGAYNEQFF.

V usage is TRBV28 and J usage is TRBJ2-1, with 7 bases identical to TRBD2. This CDR3 has 19 residues. Germline CDR1 MDHEN, CDR2 SYDVKM. With V trimmed by 3 bases and J by 5 bases, 19 bases remained unmatched. CDR3 protein: CASSLGRGLKGGANNEQFF. The CDR3 region has the DNA TGTGCCAGCAGTTTGGGAAGGGGACTAAAGGGCGGGGCGAACAATGAGCAGTTCTTC. The full variable domain, its missing parts supplied by reference TRBV28 and TRBJ2-1, is DVKVTQSSRYLVKRTGEKVFLECVQDMDHENMFWYRQDPGLGLRLIYFSYDVKMKEKGDIPEGYSVSREKKERFSLILESASTNQTSMYLCASSLGRGLKGGANNEQFFGPGTRLTVL.

V usage is TRBV10-3 and J usage is TRBJ2-7; no clear D gene. CDR3 length: 14 residues. The V end lost 9 bases, the J end lost 4 bases, and 19 bases lay between the germline ends. Germline-derived CDR1 and CDR2 are ENHRY and SYGVKD. The CDR3 loop reads CAISAPRLTYEQYF. The CDR3 DNA sequence: TGTGCCATTTCCGCCCCCCGACTTACGTACGAGCAGTACTTC.

The chain recombines TRBV9 with TRBJ2-2, with D uncertain. Germline assignment: CDR1 SGDLS and CDR2 YYNGEE. This CDR3 contains 12 residues. V lost 4 bases, J lost 7 bases, and 8 bases lay in between. This CDR3 is CASSPLFGELFF. CDR3 DNA sequence: TGTGCCAGCAGCCCTTTGTTCGGGGAGCTGTTTTTT.

The chain couples TRBV10-3 to TRBJ1-2, with 7 positions matching TRBD1. Germline V CDR1 and CDR2: ENHRY, SYGVKD. The CDR3 sequence is 15 residues long. The V segment lost 2 bases and the J segment 6 bases; nucleotides outside the gene matches: 9. CDR3 DNA: TGTGCCATCAGTGAGGACAGGGAAAGATTCGATGGCTACACCTTC. As protein: CAISEDRERFDGYTF.